This TCR beta chain was sequenced in a study of early T cells in non-severe SARS-CoV-2 infection. Germline assignment: CDR1 ENHRY and CDR2 SYGVKD. The CDR3 is made up of 13 amino acids. V dropped 10 bases and J dropped 2 bases, with 13 bases sitting between them. Ten or more counts support this clonotype. TCRdb recomputed calls from the 5' RACE reads with MiXCR, one row per CDR3 protein. The sample contains approximately 70,000 distinct CDR3 sequences, roughly 12% of which appear only once. The V call is TRBV10-3, the J call TRBJ2-3; D gene ambiguous. This receptor was taken from an adult who was a healthcare worker with PCR-confirmed SARS-CoV-2 infection or an uninfected control (not recorded which). The donor label of this sample is uncertain. The sequenced sample was whole blood, obtained at baseline. CDR3 sequence reads: CATAGASTDTQYF. The CDR3 DNA reads as TGTGCCACCGCCGGAGCTTCCACAGATACGCAGTATTTT.